A single TCR beta chain is shown here with its context. This receptor's antigen is unknown. Nothing much larger sits one base from this clone, and base qualities are not available. This entry belongs to a study of T cell responses to AZD1222 COVID-19 vaccine (dated by TCRdb to the early 2020s). Notes on the research overall: AZD1222 recipients given second doses at about 4 weeks or at about 12 weeks were pooled, since spike-specific TCR depth and breadth were not found to differ between the two schedules. A total of more than 230 trial participants underwent TCR sequencing, of whom about 200 had received two doses of AZD1222 and about 25 had received two doses of the MenACWY control vaccine. Trial participants were enrolled by age into subgroups of 18-55, 56-69 and 70-plus years, and about 150, 27 and 61 TCR-sequenced participants, respectively, were included in these subgroups.

The CDR3 regions of human TCRbeta chains were analyzed by immunosequencing. Processing in the source paper ran as follows. Repertoire TCRs were checked for matches against a reference library of SARS-CoV-2-specific TCRs that had been generated using the MIRA antigen-specificity platform. Breadth was defined as the fraction of unique TCRs that were SARS-CoV-2-associated. Depth was defined as the fraction of total T cells that were SARS-CoV-2-associated. Using the MIRA data, each spike-specific TCR was assigned both to the spike region to which the TCR was reactive and to a CD4 or CD8 class. Log10-transformed breadth and depth values were compared by one-way ANOVA with Sidak's multiple comparisons tests. TCRdb carries this immuneACCESS record with in-frame sequences only. Its versions omit some clonotypes, under half of them owing to an unresolved V gene in the studies checked, with the rest unexplained. For V, J and clone size, that table is used; D and trimming come from the DNA. For this sample the table gives approximately 46,000 clones, of which over 65% were detected only once. Over 6.5% of the sample is held by the ten biggest clonotypes.

CDR1 and CDR2 (MNHEY, SVGEGT) derive from the germline V gene. V lost 5 bases and J lost 1 base, and the count of bases not matched to a germline gene is 13. The CDR3, from cysteine to phenylalanine, totals 18 residues. The kept DNA is CDR3 alone, 54 bases in frame from the first base. The sample's time point, from its label and the paper: baseline before first vaccination. Vaccinee samples were obtained from the UK trials COV001 and COV002, which included a single-blind randomized controlled phase 2/3 trial of AZD1222 (ChAdOx1 nCoV-19) in healthy adults. For TCRbeta chain sequencing, PBMC samples were collected from trial participants at day 0 and at day 28 after the second dose. On the study overall, not on this receptor specifically: A significant rise in spike-specific TCR breadth and depth was observed after two AZD1222 doses relative to day 0 and relative to MenACWY recipients. Conclusions about previously exposed vaccinees are limited, since just a handful of AZD1222 recipients were seropositive for SARS-CoV-2 at baseline. Participants were mostly white British, with more females than males. The authors suggested clonal diversity may have been underestimated. The vaccine-associated CD4 TCRs covered the entire spike protein, and the dominant responses fell in regions 160-218 and 743-854. Because no day 14 peak-response samples were available, the repertoires could be characterized only after the peak T cell response. In the small 56-69-year group, the increase in depth fell short of significance, most likely because of low power. Epitopes outside the regions mutated in the B.1.351 and B.1.1.7 variants were reportedly recognized by nearly half of the unique spike-specific TCRs.

The TCR comes from an adult in good health. The chain was built from TRBV6-2 or TRBV6-3 and TRBJ1-3; 8 bases in the junction line up with TRBD1. Sample: peripheral blood, taken on day 0 of AZD1222 vaccination. The nucleotide sequence reads TGTGCCAGCAGTCCCGACAGGGGCAGTGTATTATCTGGAAACACCATATATTTT. Its protein product is CASSPDRGSVLSGNTIYF.